The rows below give T cell receptor beta chains drawn from one sample of a study of cytomegalovirus exposure and HLA in healthy donors. The assay was immunoSEQ multiplex PCR, and TCRdb's table has in-frame clones only and misses some. The repertoire consists of tens of thousands of clones, with 85% occurring once and the leading ten covering roughly 20%. Sequencing was performed on PBMCs. The receptors come from a young man in good health and CMV-seropositive. The CDR3 runs from the conserved cysteine through the conserved F or W. D genes are given only for firm matches. Some rows mark clone size as missing; the rest say once, few, many or name a class of expanded clone.

cdr3_nt	cdr3_aa	j_call	d_call	v_call	clone_size
TGTGCCATCAGTGACGCAGCAGGTCAGGAACTCGGAAAACTGTTTTTT	CAISDAAGQELGKLFF	TRBJ1-4	NA	TRBV10-3	NA
TGTGCCACTATCTTGGCCGGGGAGCTGTTTTTT	CATILAGELFF	TRBJ2-2	NA	TRBV27	few
TGTGCCAGCAGCCGCTACAATGAGCAGTTCTTC	CASSRYNEQFF	TRBJ2-1	NA	TRBV7-6	NA
TGTGCCAGCAGTTCGGCAGGGAAGTTGCTGTTTTTT	CASSSAGKLLFF	TRBJ1-4	NA	TRBV28	NA
TGTGCCATCAGTGTTAACCCCCGGTACGAGCAGTACTTC	CAISVNPRYEQYF	TRBJ2-7	NA	TRBV10-3	NA
TGTGCCAGCAGCGAAACAGGGGTTCATCAGCCCCAGCATTTT	CASSETGVHQPQHF	TRBJ1-5	TRBD1	TRBV5-6	NA
TGTGCCAGCAGTGAGGGCAGCGACAGCTCCTACGAGCAGTACTTC	CASSEGSDSSYEQYF	TRBJ2-7	NA	TRBV6-1	once
TGTGCCAGCAGCGTAGTAAGCGCCCAGGAGCAGTTCTTC	CASSVVSAQEQFF	TRBJ2-1	NA	TRBV9	NA
TGTGCCAGCAGGCCCCGGGGGGACATTCAGTACTTC	CASRPRGDIQYF	TRBJ2-4	TRBD2	TRBV2	NA
TGTGCCAGCAGCGTGGGTGTGGGCATGAACACCGGGGAGCTGTTTTTT	CASSVGVGMNTGELFF	TRBJ2-2	NA	TRBV9	NA
TGTGCCAGTAGTAGGTTCGGGGTCACTGAAGCTTTCTTT	CASSRFGVTEAFF	TRBJ1-1	NA	TRBV19	once
TGTGCCAGCAGCGAACGGGTGAAAGAGACCCAGTACTTC	CASSERVKETQYF	TRBJ2-5	NA	TRBV7-8	NA
TGTGCCAGCAGTTCGGGACAGGGAGGAGGCGAGCAGTACTTC	CASSSGQGGGEQYF	TRBJ2-7	TRBD1	TRBV28	NA
TGTGCCAGCAGTTTGACAGGGTATGGCTACACCTTC	CASSLTGYGYTF	TRBJ1-2	TRBD1	TRBV28	few
TGTGCCAGCAGTTCCTCGTATAAAGTAGTCACGCAGTATTTT	CASSSSYKVVTQYF	TRBJ2-3	NA	TRBV28	NA
TGTGCCGCCAGTGAGCGGACAGGGAGTTCCGATGAGCAGTTCTTC	CAASERTGSSDEQFF	TRBJ2-1	TRBD1	TRBV10-3	NA
TGTGCCAGCAGCTCCGCTCTAGCGGGAGTACCAGATACGCAGTATTTT	CASSSALAGVPDTQYF	TRBJ2-3	TRBD2	TRBV5-4	NA
TGCGCCAGCAGTCAGCCGAGGCCAGGGAAGAACACTGAAGCTTTCTTT	CASSQPRPGKNTEAFF	TRBJ1-1	NA	TRBV23-1	NA
TGTGCCAGCAGTGACCGAGCGGGAGCGAACACCGGGGAGCTGTTTTTT	CASSDRAGANTGELFF	TRBJ2-2	TRBD2	TRBV6-1	once
TGTGCCAGTAGTAGGGCGGGAGTCCAAAAAGAGCAGTTCTTC	CASSRAGVQKEQFF	TRBJ2-1	TRBD2	TRBV19	NA
TGTGCCAGCAGTTACTCGATAGAGATATGGAACACTGAAGCTTTCTTT	CASSYSIEIWNTEAFF	TRBJ1-1	NA	TRBV6-5	NA
TGTGCCAGCAGTGAATTAAGCGGATCTGGGGCCAACGTCCTGACTTTC	CASSELSGSGANVLTF	TRBJ2-6	NA	TRBV2	NA
TGTGCCACCAGCGGAGGACAGGGGGCGAACACCGGGGAGCTGTTTTTT	CATSGGQGANTGELFF	TRBJ2-2	TRBD1	TRBV15	NA
TGTGCCAGCAGTGAGCCGAGGGAGACCCAGTACTTC	CASSEPRETQYF	TRBJ2-5	NA	TRBV2	NA
TGCGCCAGCAGCCAGCCCGGACTAGCGGGAGCACAGCAGTTCTTC	CASSQPGLAGAQQFF	TRBJ2-1	TRBD2	TRBV4-1	NA
TGTGCCAGCAGCTCCCCGGAGGGGCGGGAGATCTCCTACAATGAGCAGTTCTTC	CASSSPEGREISYNEQFF	TRBJ2-1	TRBD2	TRBV11-2	NA
TGTGCCAGCAGCTTAACGGGAGCGGGGGTGGGCTACGAGCAGTACTTC	CASSLTGAGVGYEQYF	TRBJ2-7	TRBD2	TRBV7-2	NA
TGTGCCAGCAGTCCTCAACGACAAGCTGGGGCCAACGTCCTGACTTTC	CASSPQRQAGANVLTF	TRBJ2-6	NA	TRBV27	NA
TGTGCCAGCAGCAAAGATCCCGGGGCTGGAAACACCATATATTTT	CASSKDPGAGNTIYF	TRBJ1-3	NA	TRBV9	NA
TGTGCCAGCAGCTTAGGTCCCCCAGGCTCTGGAAACACCATATATTTT	CASSLGPPGSGNTIYF	TRBJ1-3	NA	TRBV7-8	NA
TGTGCCAGCGGATGGACTAGCGGGAGCACAGATACGCAGTATTTT	CASGWTSGSTDTQYF	TRBJ2-3	TRBD2	TRBV9	once
TGTGCCAGCAGCTTAGGGGGCCGTTCGAACACTGAAGCTTTCTTT	CASSLGGRSNTEAFF	TRBJ1-1	NA	TRBV11-3	NA
TGTGCCAGCAGCCAGGGAGGAAACAGGGGGACCGGCTCGTATGGCTACACCTTC	CASSQGGNRGTGSYGYTF	TRBJ1-2	TRBD1	TRBV4-2	NA
TGCGCCAGCAGAATGCACAGGGACACCGGGGAGCTGTTTTTT	CASRMHRDTGELFF	TRBJ2-2	NA	TRBV5-1	NA
TGCGCCAGCAGTAGTCGGGGGGGGGACATTCAGTACTTC	CASSSRGGDIQYF	TRBJ2-4	TRBD2	TRBV10-2	NA
TGTGCCAGCAGCTTAGAACTAGAGAACTACGAGCAGTACTTC	CASSLELENYEQYF	TRBJ2-7	NA	TRBV11-2	NA
TGCGCCAGCAGCCAAGGTTGGCAGGAAAACATTCAGTACTTC	CASSQGWQENIQYF	TRBJ2-4	NA	TRBV4-1	few
TGTGCCAGCAGCACGCGACAGGGGGACTATGACTACACCTTC	CASSTRQGDYDYTF	TRBJ1-2	TRBD1	TRBV7-9	NA
TGCGCCAGCAGTCATGCAGGGGGGGATACGCAGTATTTT	CASSHAGGDTQYF	TRBJ2-3	NA	TRBV5-1	NA
TGCGCCAGCAGCTTGGTTGGCGGGAGCGGGACAGATACGCAGTATTTT	CASSLVGGSGTDTQYF	TRBJ2-3	TRBD2	TRBV5-1	NA
TGTGCCAGCAGCTTGGTGCCCCTCGGGAGGATCTATGAGCAGTTCTTC	CASSLVPLGRIYEQFF	TRBJ2-1	TRBD2	TRBV5-5	NA
TGTGCCAGCAGCTTAGTACGGGGTGCCCCCGCAGATACGCAGTATTTT	CASSLVRGAPADTQYF	TRBJ2-3	NA	TRBV7-8	NA
TGTGCCAGCAGCTTGGGACTGAACAATGAGCAGTTCTTC	CASSLGLNNEQFF	TRBJ2-1	NA	TRBV7-7	NA
TGCGCCAGCAGCTCGCCCGGGACTAGCGAATACAATGAGCAGTTCTTC	CASSSPGTSEYNEQFF	TRBJ2-1	TRBD2	TRBV5-1	NA
TGTGCCAGTAGTATGGGACAGGGCCCAGATACGCAGTATTTT	CASSMGQGPDTQYF	TRBJ2-3	TRBD1	TRBV19	NA
TGTGCCAGCAGCCTCGACAGGGTCGACAATGAGCAGTTCTTC	CASSLDRVDNEQFF	TRBJ2-1	TRBD1	TRBV7-6	NA
TGTGCCAGCAGCCAAGGGCTAGCGGGAGATGAGACCCAGTACTTC	CASSQGLAGDETQYF	TRBJ2-5	TRBD2	TRBV4-2	once
TGTGCCAGCAGCTCCCGGGACAGGGGTTCGGATGAGCAGTTCTTC	CASSSRDRGSDEQFF	TRBJ2-1	TRBD1	TRBV9	NA
TGTGCCAGCACCGCCTGGACTGATCGAAACACCATATATTTT	CASTAWTDRNTIYF	TRBJ1-3	NA	TRBV2	NA
TGTGCCAGCAGCTCCCAGACTAGCGATGAGCAGTTCTTC	CASSSQTSDEQFF	TRBJ2-1	TRBD2	TRBV7-3	NA